The text below deals with one TCR beta chain. The source of the sample is a study of T cells after yellow fever vaccination. MiXCR, applied by TCRdb to the 5' RACE reads, yields one record per CDR3 protein. The top ten clones hold 18% of a sample with a few hundred thousand distinct CDR3 sequences, approximately 18% of them seen once. The CDR3 spans 17 residues. Trimming stripped 1 base from V and 5 bases from J, with 20 bases between. Germline V lookup: CDR1 LGHNA, CDR2 YSLEER. The J gene is TRBJ2-5, the V gene TRBV4-3, with D perhaps matching TRBD1 or TRBD2 (5 bases each). This sample comprised PBMCs, obtained before the yellow fever booster vaccination. The clonotype originates from a young man who received the YFV17D yellow fever vaccine. For the CDR3, the DNA is TGCGCCAGCAGCCAAGCCACCTATGGGGGTGATGCGGAGACCCAGTACTTC. Protein product: CASSQATYGGDAETQYF.